This paragraph reports one T cell receptor beta chain. The CDR3 runs to 16 residues. Losses at the gene ends were 0 bases for V and 4 bases for J; bases not matched to a gene: 6. Germline CDR1 SGHDT, CDR2 YYEEEE. Sequenced by immunoSEQ multiplex PCR; TCRdb stores in-frame clones only, minus some. The table has about 130,000 clones, roughly 90% seen once. The data stem from a study of control samples from healthy donors and cancer patients. The specimen sequenced was blood. This clonotype was sampled from a woman aged 50 to 60 in good health. The V gene is TRBV5-6, the J gene TRBJ2-5; 10 positions match TRBD2. Written as DNA, the CDR3 is TGTGCCAGCAGCTTGGGTCTAGCGGGAGCCCCAGAGACCCAGTACTTC. Translation: CASSLGLAGAPETQYF.